One and the same sample provided the 30 T cell receptor beta chains below, sequenced in a study of blood T cells in healthy people across ages. Together with a sample-barcoded 5' primer, a J-beta primer mix was included in a second PCR lasting about 6 to 12 cycles. TCRdb called the 5' RACE reads again in MiXCR, with one record for every CDR3 protein. The table has 650,000 to 700,000 distinct CDR3 sequences, around 52% seen once. Sample: blood. The receptors derive from an elderly woman in good health.

This chain links TRBV5-1 with TRBJ1-2; D possibly corresponds to TRBD1 (6 bases). Per the germline V gene, CDR1 is SGHRS and CDR2 is YFSETQ. The V gene lost 0 bases and the J gene lost 8 bases, with 14 bases spanning the gap. CDR3 length: 14 amino acids. The CDR3 DNA sequence: TGCGCCAGCAGCTTGGACGGGGGGCGCGACGGCTACACCTTC. Translating gives CASSLDGGRDGYTF. The variable domain in full, with the rest retrieved from reference TRBV5-1 and TRBJ1-2, is KAGVTQTPRYLIKTRGQQVTLSCSPISGHRSVSWYQQTPGQGLQFLFEYFSETQRNKGNFPGRFSGRQFSNSRSEMNVSTLELGDSALYLCASSLDGGRDGYTFGSGTRLTVV.

Worth noting for this clonotype: A read error is possible here, since a much larger clone lies one base away. CDR3 protein: CASSDLLEGDQETQYF. CDR3 bases: TGTGCCAGCAGCGATCTCCTTGAGGGGGATCAAGAGACCCAGTACTTC. This chain links TRBV11-2 with TRBJ2-5; the D gene is possibly TRBD1 (6 bases). Trimming pared 5 bases from V and 2 bases from J, leaving 18 bases between. The germline gives CDR1 SGHAT, CDR2 FQNNGV. This CDR3 is 16 amino acids long.

Many counts were recorded for this clonotype. The CDR3 DNA reads TGTGCCAGCAGCGTAGCCGGGAGGGGTGAGCAGTTCTTC. Translation gives CASSVAGRGEQFF. The chain has TRBV9 and TRBJ2-1; 8 nucleotides line up with TRBD2. Trimming at V came to 0 bases and at J to 9 bases, leaving 2 bases not matched to a gene. CDR1 and CDR2 from the germline V gene are SGDLS and YYNGEE. The CDR3 spans 13 residues.

The V and J genes are TRBV29-1 and TRBJ2-5; TRBD1 matches 9 bases. The J call may be incorrect, as the DNA end agrees better with TRBJ2-7. The CDR3 covers 16 residues. Germline loops: CDR1 SQVTM, CDR2 ANQGSEA. This CDR3 reads CSVEGKARDRAYEQYF. In DNA form, the CDR3 reads TGCAGCGTTGAAGGTAAAGCCCGGGACAGGGCCTACGAGCAGTACTTC.

The chain recombines TRBV6-6 with TRBJ1-6; no clear D. The CDR3 sequence is 14 residues long. V lost 0 bases and J lost 7, with 7 bases in between. Germline values: CDR1 MNHNY, CDR2 SVGAGI (reference sequence). Here the CDR3 reads CASSYSSGNSPLHF. The CDR3 nucleotides are TGTGCCAGCAGTTACTCGAGCGGGAATTCACCCCTCCACTTT.

This clonotype was picked up a small number of times. The CDR3 region is CSARSPGPTQYF. CDR3 nucleotides: TGCAGTGCTAGGAGCCCGGGTCCGACGCAGTATTTT. The chain has TRBV20-1 and TRBJ2-3, with D uncertain. Germline CDR1 DFQATT, CDR2 SNEGSKA (reference sequence). Trimming left V 3 bases short and J 9 bases short, with 13 bases between. The CDR3 sequence is 12 residues long.

This clonotype was seen more than once but under ten times. V usage is TRBV28 and J usage is TRBJ2-2, with 7 bases lining up with TRBD2. CDR3 length: 15 residues. Germline CDR1 and CDR2: MDHEN and SYDVKM. Trimming at V came to 2 bases and at J to 4 bases, leaving 4 bases not matched to a gene. CDR3 protein: CASSLGGEGTGELFF. The CDR3 DNA reads TGTGCCAGCAGTTTAGGCGGGGAGGGCACCGGGGAGCTGTTTTTT.

Worth noting for this clonotype: A much larger clone lies one base from this, so it may be a read error. The chain combines TRBV3-1 with TRBJ2-3; D is unclear. Germline CDR1 reads LGHDT; CDR2 reads YNNKEL (reference sequence). The CDR3 loop spans 13 amino acids. This CDR3 reads CASNQFLSDTQYF. DNA of the CDR3: TGTGCCAGCAACCAATTTCTTTCAGATACGCAGTATTTT.

The V call is TRBV13, the J call TRBJ2-3; possibly TRBD1 for D (5 bases). CDR3 length equals 15 residues. In germline, CDR1 is PRHDT, CDR2 FYEKMQ (reference sequence). Trimming left V 1 base short and J 0 bases short, with 8 bases between. CDR3 coding DNA: TGTGCCAGCAGCTTAGTTAGGACAAGCACAGATACGCAGTATTTT. Translated: CASSLVRTSTDTQYF.

The sample holds a few counts of this clonotype. This chain connects TRBV20-1 to TRBJ1-1; 7 nucleotides agree with TRBD1. Germline lookup yields CDR1 DFQATT and CDR2 SNEGSKA (reference sequence). V was clipped by 4 bases and J by 7 bases; unmatched bases: 9. CDR3 length: 13 amino acids. The CDR3 reads CSAMNWRQGEAFF. CDR3 nucleotides: TGCAGTGCTATGAATTGGAGACAGGGTGAAGCTTTCTTT.

The J gene is TRBJ1-5, the V gene TRBV20-1, with a tentative D call TRBD1 (5 bases). CDR1 and CDR2 from the germline V gene are DFQATT and SNEGSKA (reference sequence). Trimming cost V 3 bases and J 0 bases, with 9 bases left between them. The CDR3 is 14 residues long. Here the CDR3 reads CSARDTTSNQPQHF. The CDR3 DNA follows: TGCAGTGCTAGGGACACAACTAGCAATCAGCCCCAGCATTTT.

Remarks on this clonotype: A much larger clone is a single base away; this may be a read error. V usage is TRBV27 and J usage is TRBJ2-3; TRBD1 might be the D (5 bases). CDR1 and CDR2 (germline): MNHEY, SMNVEV (reference sequence). This CDR3 has 15 amino acids. CDR3 sequence: CVSSPQVWGTDTQYF. Written as DNA, the CDR3 is TGTGTCAGCAGCCCACAGGTCTGGGGCACAGATACGCAGTATTTT.

This clonotype was seen repeatedly, ten times or more. J is TRBJ1-2 and V is TRBV7-3, with 10 bases aligning to TRBD1. This CDR3 is built from 15 residues. V dropped 5 bases and J dropped 8; count of bases not matched to a gene: 11. Germline assignment: CDR1 SGHTA and CDR2 FQGTGA. For the CDR3, the DNA is TGTGCCAGCAGCCCTACGGGGACAGGGGATTTGGGCTACACCTTC. This gives the protein CASSPTGTGDLGYTF.

The rearrangement uses TRBV29-1 and TRBJ2-5; 8 bases are shared with TRBD2. The CDR3 runs to 15 residues. The germline gives CDR1 SQVTM, CDR2 ANQGSEA. V was clipped by 6 bases and J by 11 bases; unmatched bases: 20. CDR3 loop: CSVLSSGKHYNEQYF. The CDR3 nucleotides are TGCAGCGTATTAAGTAGCGGGAAACACTACAATGAGCAGTACTTC.

Details on this clonotype: This may be a read error, as it is one base from a much larger clone. V gene TRBV2 combines with J gene TRBJ2-7; D not resolved. Trimming pared 2 bases from V and 7 bases from J, leaving 9 bases between. The CDR3 sequence is 12 residues long. Per the germline V gene, CDR1 is SNHLY and CDR2 is FYNNEI. The CDR3 bases are TGTGCCAGCAGTGAAAGGTACAATGAGCAGTACTTC. Translated: CASSERYNEQYF. Variable domain in full (rest from reference TRBV2 and TRBJ2-7): EPEVTQTPSHQVTQMGQEVILRCVPISNHLYFYWYRQILGQKVEFLVSFYNNEISEKSEIFDDQFSVERPDGSNFTLKIRSTKLEDSAMYFCASSERYNEQYFGPGTRLTVT.

This clonotype came up once. V is TRBV11-2 and J is TRBJ2-3, with 7 bases matching TRBD2. The V segment lost 0 bases and the J segment 4 bases; nucleotides outside the gene matches: 4. CDR3 size: 15 residues. Germline CDR1 reads SGHAT; CDR2 reads FQNNGV. The chain's CDR3 is CASSLDRGDADTQYF. DNA for the CDR3: TGTGCCAGCAGCTTAGATCGGGGGGACGCAGATACGCAGTATTTT.

This clonotype came up once. The chain joins TRBV29-1 to TRBJ2-1; 14 bases match TRBD2. V lost 5 bases and J lost 4; bases outside the gene matches: 10. The CDR3 extends over 17 amino acids. Germline V gene sequence: CDR1 SQVTM, CDR2 ANQGSEA. As DNA, the CDR3 is TGCAGCGTTCAGACTAGCGGGGGGGCTTCCCTTTACAATGAGCAGTTCTTC. Translated, it gives CSVQTSGGASLYNEQFF.

This sequence joins TRBV7-2 and TRBJ2-3; 11 bases map to TRBD2. J was trimmed by 6 bases and V by 4 bases; bases with no gene match: 6. This CDR3 contains 15 residues. Germline CDR1 reads SGHTA; CDR2 reads FQGNSA. DNA of the CDR3: TGTGCCAGCAGCTCACCTAGCGGGGGGTTGGATACGCAGTATTTT. This codes for CASSSPSGGLDTQYF.

This clonotype was picked up many times. CDR3 region: CASRPLAALLEQYF. In DNA, the CDR3 is TGTGCCAGCAGGCCGCTAGCGGCCTTATTGGAGCAGTACTTC. The chain has TRBV2 and TRBJ2-7; TRBD2 aligns across 7 bases. This CDR3 is built from 14 residues. Germline CDR1 is SNHLY and CDR2 is FYNNEI. J lost 7 bases, V lost 6 bases, and 12 bases had no gene match.

This clonotype was seen ten or more times. The V gene is TRBV6-2 or TRBV6-3, the J gene TRBJ2-7; TRBD1 agrees at 7 bases. Germline CDR1 is MNHEY and CDR2 is SVGEGT. The CDR3 runs to 13 residues. V shed 0 bases and J 7 bases; nucleotides not matched to a gene: 3. CDR3 in amino acids: CASSYSQGLEQYF. As DNA, the CDR3 is TGTGCCAGCAGTTACTCACAGGGGTTGGAGCAGTACTTC.

In this sample, this clonotype turned up many times. The chain combines TRBV10-1 with TRBJ2-1, with 7 positions matching TRBD1. In germline, CDR1 is WNHNN, CDR2 SYGVQD (reference sequence). This CDR3 spans 19 amino acids. Trimming took 2 bases from V and 0 from J; bases not matched to a gene: 13. In DNA form, the CDR3 reads TGCGCCAGCAGTGAGACAGGGGAACTGGCGGTCGACTCCTACAATGAGCAGTTCTTC. It specifies CASSETGELAVDSYNEQFF.

The chain links TRBV29-1 to TRBJ2-3; D possibly uses TRBD1 or TRBD2 (5 bases each). The V gene's germline CDR1 is SQVTM and CDR2 ANQGSEA. The CDR3 has 15 amino acids. Trimming took off 6 bases at V and 1 base at J, with 17 bases between the two ends. The DNA of the CDR3 is TGCAGCGTGTTGGGACCGGGAAGGGGCACAGATACGCAGTATTTT. It encodes CSVLGPGRGTDTQYF.

The rearrangement joins TRBV29-1 to TRBJ2-7, with 10 bases matching TRBD2. The germline gives CDR1 SQVTM, CDR2 ANQGSEA. The J segment lost 7 bases and the V segment lost 4 bases, leaving 7 bases of the junction unmatched. This CDR3 is 13 amino acids long. The CDR3 is CSVAPGLANEQYF. The CDR3 DNA reads TGCAGCGTTGCCCCGGGACTAGCGAATGAGCAGTACTTC.

This rearrangement joins TRBV12-3 or TRBV12-4 to TRBJ2-3; D gene uncertain. The CDR3 runs 13 residues. V was clipped by 7 bases and J by 6 bases, with 14 bases between them. Written as DNA, the CDR3 is TGTGCCAGCACTACCACGAGGATGGATACGCAGTATTTT. Protein: CASTTTRMDTQYF.

J is TRBJ1-1 and V is TRBV3-1, with no clear D. CDR1 is LGHDT, CDR2 YNNKEL, per germline (reference sequence). Trimming took off 4 bases at V and 5 bases at J, with 17 bases between the two ends. The CDR3 is 15 residues long. The CDR3 region has the DNA TGTGCCAGCAGCCCCAGAGGACCGAGGGAGACTGAAGCTTTCTTT. It encodes CASSPRGPRETEAFF.

This clonotype was found many times. The CDR3 region has the DNA TGTGCCAGCAGTTCTACAGGGAGAACGAGCCAGCCCCAGCATTTT. Amino acid sequence: CASSSTGRTSQPQHF. The V and J genes are TRBV12-3 or TRBV12-4 and TRBJ1-5; a weak D match, TRBD1 (6 bases). The CDR3 consists of 15 residues. V dropped 4 bases and J dropped 7 bases, with 17 bases sitting between them.

This clonotype was seen ten or more times. V and J are TRBV3-1 and TRBJ2-1; 10 bases agree with TRBD2. CDR1 is LGHDT, CDR2 YNNKEL, per germline (reference sequence). This CDR3 is 15 amino acids long. Germline trimming cut 1 base from V and 6 bases from J; bases unmatched to any gene: 3. CDR3 protein: CASSQASGGANEQFF. In DNA, the CDR3 is TGTGCCAGCAGCCAAGCCAGCGGGGGGGCCAATGAGCAGTTCTTC.

This chain links TRBV3-1 with TRBJ1-6; D uncertain. The CDR3 has 14 residues. The germline CDR1 and CDR2 sequences are LGHDT and YNNKEL (reference sequence). V was pared by 5 bases and J by 7 bases, with 12 bases between. The CDR3 DNA follows: TGTGCCAGCAGCACACGAGGCCCGAATTCACCCCTCCACTTT. It encodes CASSTRGPNSPLHF.

The chain carries TRBV12-3 or TRBV12-4 and TRBJ2-7; tentative D call: TRBD2 (6 bases). Trimming stripped 3 bases from V and 6 bases from J, with 12 bases between. The CDR3 extends over 13 amino acids. The CDR3 coding sequence is TGTGCCAGCAGTTTTAACGGGAGAAGCGAGCAGTACTTC. Protein sequence: CASSFNGRSEQYF.

This clonotype was recorded a few times. This chain connects TRBV28 to TRBJ2-3; 7 bases match TRBD2. The CDR3 length is 13 residues. V was clipped by 8 bases and J by 6 bases; unmatched bases: 8. Germline assignment: CDR1 MDHEN and CDR2 SYDVKM. CDR3 nucleotide sequence: TGTGCCAGCGGGGATGGAGCGGGGGATACGCAGTATTTT. Encoded protein: CASGDGAGDTQYF.